This T cell receptor (beta chain) derives from a study of OX40 agonist ivuxolimab in advanced cancers. Turning to the study itself: Melanoma, hepatocellular carcinoma, head and neck or renal cell cancer occurred in dose-escalation patients. Antecedent anti-PD-1, anti-PD-L1 or anti-CTLA-4 therapy was permissible, with about 40% having received some. Study-level findings and limits: More expanded clones were seen, on average, in CD8+ T cells than in CD4+.

CDR1 is SEHNR and CDR2 is FQNEAQ in the germline V gene (reference sequence). V lost 7 bases to trimming and J lost 8 bases; unmatched junction nucleotides: 5. This CDR3 is built from 14 residues. Some clones are missing from TCRdb's copy, which holds only in-frame ones; the method was immunoSEQ multiplex PCR. The repertoire consists of about 100,000 clones, with approximately 84% occurring once and the leading ten covering roughly 5%. As for this clone: Its target is unknown.

Material: CD4+ or CD8+ T cells sorted from blood, obtained in a trial of the OX40 agonist ivuxolimab. This chain links TRBV7-9 with TRBJ2-1; 13 nucleotides line up with TRBD2. The sequence was collected from an adult with an advanced solid tumor such as melanoma, head and neck, liver or kidney cancer. The CDR3 bases are TGTGCCAGCACCCGACTAGCGGGAGGTTATGAGCAGTTCTTC. Translating it yields CASTRLAGGYEQFF.